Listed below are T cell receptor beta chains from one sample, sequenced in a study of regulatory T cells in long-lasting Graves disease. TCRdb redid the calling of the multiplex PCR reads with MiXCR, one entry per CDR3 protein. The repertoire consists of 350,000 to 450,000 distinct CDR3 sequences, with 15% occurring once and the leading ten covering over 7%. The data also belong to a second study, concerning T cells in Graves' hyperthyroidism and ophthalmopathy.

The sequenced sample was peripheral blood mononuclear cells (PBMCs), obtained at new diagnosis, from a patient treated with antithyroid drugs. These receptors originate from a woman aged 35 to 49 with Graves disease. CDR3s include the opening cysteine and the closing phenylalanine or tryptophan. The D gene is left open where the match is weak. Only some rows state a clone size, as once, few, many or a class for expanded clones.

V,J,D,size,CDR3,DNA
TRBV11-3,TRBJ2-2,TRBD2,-,CASSLNLAGTGELFF,TGTGCCAGCAGTCTCAACCTAGCGGGGACCGGGGAGCTGTTTTTT
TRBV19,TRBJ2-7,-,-,CASSMGLSPAHEQYF,TGTGCCAGTAGTATGGGACTTTCCCCGGCCCACGAGCAGTACTTC
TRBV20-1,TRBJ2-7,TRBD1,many,CSARGPGQGYEQYF,TGCAGTGCTAGAGGCCCGGGACAGGGATACGAGCAGTACTTC
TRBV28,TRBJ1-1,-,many,CASSFGQATTEAFF,TGTGCCAGCAGTTTCGGGCAGGCAACCACTGAAGCTTTCTTT
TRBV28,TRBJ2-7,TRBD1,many,CASSKDRGWHEQYF,TGTGCCAGCAGTAAAGACAGGGGGTGGCACGAGCAGTACTTC
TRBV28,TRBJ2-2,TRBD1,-,CASLRDSPNTGELLF,TGTGCCAGCTTAAGGGACAGCCCGAACACCGGGGAGCTGCTTTTT
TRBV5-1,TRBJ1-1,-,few,CASSLAPGNTEAFF,TGCGCCAGCAGCTTGGCCCCAGGTAACACTGAAGCTTTCTTT
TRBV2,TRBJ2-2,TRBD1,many,CASSSDRVNTGELFF,TGTGCCAGCAGTTCGGACAGGGTGAACACCGGGGAGCTGTTTTTT
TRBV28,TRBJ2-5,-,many,CASRLALGRIETQYF,TGTGCCAGCAGGCTAGCCCTGGGAAGGATAGAGACCCAGTACTTC
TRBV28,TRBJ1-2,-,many,CASNRRWGADYGYTF,TGTGCCAGCAACCGAAGATGGGGGGCTGACTATGGCTACACCTTC
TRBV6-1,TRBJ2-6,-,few,CASSEALLPGANVLTF,TGTGCCAGCAGTGAAGCGCTTCTGCCTGGGGCCAACGTCCTGACTTTC
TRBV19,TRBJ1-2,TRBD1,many,CASSDRAYGYTF,TGTGCCAGTAGCGACAGGGCGTATGGCTACACCTTC
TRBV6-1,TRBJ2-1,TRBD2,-,CASNAGGGDSYNEQFF,TGTGCCAGCAACGCGGGGGGCGGAGACTCCTACAATGAGCAGTTCTTC
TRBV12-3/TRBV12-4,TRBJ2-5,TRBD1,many,CASSPIRTGPQETQYF,TGTGCCAGCAGCCCCATCCGGACAGGCCCGCAAGAGACCCAGTACTTC
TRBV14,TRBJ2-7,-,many,CASSQYGGRSYEQYF,TGTGCCAGCAGCCAGTACGGGGGACGCTCCTACGAGCAGTACTTC
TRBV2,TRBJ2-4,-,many,CASSEVGQSAKNIQYF,TGTGCCAGCAGTGAAGTGGGTCAGTCCGCCAAAAACATTCAGTACTTC
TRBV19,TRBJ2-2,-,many,CASSSSGNGQGSNTGELFF,TGTGCCAGTAGCTCCAGTGGAAACGGGCAGGGATCGAATACCGGGGAGCTGTTTTTT
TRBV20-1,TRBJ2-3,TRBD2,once,CSARDRVSGGTDTQYF,TGCAGTGCTAGAGATAGGGTTAGCGGGGGCACAGATACGCAGTATTTT
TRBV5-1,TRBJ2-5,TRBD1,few,CASSWGQGVQETQYF,TGCGCCAGCAGCTGGGGACAGGGGGTCCAAGAGACCCAGTACTTC
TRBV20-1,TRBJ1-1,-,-,CSAREGGWAEAFF,TGCAGTGCTAGAGAAGGGGGATGGGCTGAAGCTTTCTTT
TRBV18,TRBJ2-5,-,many,CASSPGSGQETQYF,TGTGCCAGCTCCCCCGGGTCCGGCCAAGAGACCCAGTACTTC
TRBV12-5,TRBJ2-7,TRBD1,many,CASGLGTGRVEQYF,TGTGCTAGTGGTTTGGGGACAGGGCGCGTCGAGCAGTACTTC
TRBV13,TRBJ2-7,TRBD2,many,CASSLGTSGRRYEQYF,TGTGCCAGCAGCCTCGGGACTAGCGGGAGGAGGTACGAGCAGTACTTC
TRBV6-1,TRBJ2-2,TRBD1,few,CASRGTGFTGELFF,TGTGCCAGCAGAGGGACAGGGTTCACCGGGGAGCTGTTTTTT
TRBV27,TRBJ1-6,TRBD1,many,CASSGQDNSPLHF,TGTGCCAGCAGTGGACAGGATAATTCACCCCTCCACTTT
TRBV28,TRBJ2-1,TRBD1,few,CASSGTGEYNEQFF,TGTGCCAGCAGTGGGACAGGGGAGTACAATGAGCAGTTCTTC
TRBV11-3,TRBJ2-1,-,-,CASSLAAETQFF,TGTGCCAGCAGCCTGGCGGCAGAGACCCAGTTCTTC
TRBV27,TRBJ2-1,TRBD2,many,CASSLYGGSAYNEQFF,TGTGCCAGCAGTTTATACGGCGGGAGTGCCTACAATGAGCAGTTCTTC
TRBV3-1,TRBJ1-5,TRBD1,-,CASSHGTGPLYSNQPQHF,TGTGCCAGCAGCCATGGGACAGGGCCGCTTTATAGCAATCAGCCCCAGCATTTT
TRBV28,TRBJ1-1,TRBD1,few,CASRNRDRGDTEAFF,TGTGCCAGCAGAAACCGGGACAGGGGGGACACTGAAGCTTTCTTT
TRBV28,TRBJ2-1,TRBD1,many,CAQGNRGSNTFHEQFF,TGTGCCCAGGGAAACAGGGGAAGTAATACATTCCATGAGCAGTTCTTC
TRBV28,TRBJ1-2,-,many,CASTLLQGRGYTF,TGTGCCAGCACCCTCCTACAGGGCAGAGGCTACACCTTC
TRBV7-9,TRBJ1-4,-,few,CASSLGGVDVNEKLFF,TGTGCCAGCAGCTTAGGGGGAGTTGATGTTAATGAAAAACTGTTTTTT
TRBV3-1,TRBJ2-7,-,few,CASSPGGALEYF,TGTGCCAGCAGCCCAGGGGGGGCTCTAGAGTACTTC
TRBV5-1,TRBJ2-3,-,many,CASSLWGGTQPSTDTQYF,TGCGCCAGCAGCTTGTGGGGTGGGACACAACCTAGCACAGATACGCAGTATTTT
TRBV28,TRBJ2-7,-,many,CASSLFSRQLGDEQYF,TGTGCCAGCAGTTTATTTTCCCGACAGTTAGGAGACGAGCAGTACTTC
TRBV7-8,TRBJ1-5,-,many,CASSLVMTGSGNQPQHF,TGTGCCAGCAGCTTAGTTATGACAGGCTCTGGCAATCAGCCCCAGCATTTT
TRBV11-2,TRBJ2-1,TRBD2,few,CASSSLLSGGFF,TGTGCCAGCAGCTCCCTCTTATCGGGAGGGTTCTTC
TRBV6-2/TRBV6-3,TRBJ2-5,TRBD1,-,CASTHTGTGGSTQYF,TGTGCCAGCACCCACACCGGGACAGGGGGCTCGACCCAGTACTTC
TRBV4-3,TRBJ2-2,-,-,CASSPSAGFGELFF,TGCGCCAGCAGCCCCTCCGCAGGGTTCGGGGAGCTGTTTTTT
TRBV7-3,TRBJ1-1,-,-,CASSPRAGNTEAFF,TGTGCCAGCAGTCCCCGTGCGGGTAACACTGAAGCTTTCTTT
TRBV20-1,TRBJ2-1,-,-,CSARDLAPTYRDNEQFF,TGCAGTGCTAGAGATCTGGCGCCGACTTACAGGGACAATGAGCAGTTCTTC
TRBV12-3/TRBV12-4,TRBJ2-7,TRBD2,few,CASSRTSGNLYEQYF,TGTGCCAGCAGCAGGACTAGCGGGAACCTCTACGAGCAGTACTTC
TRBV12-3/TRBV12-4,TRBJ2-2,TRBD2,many,CASSFSHLAGITGELFF,TGTGCCAGCAGTTTTTCCCATCTAGCGGGAATTACCGGGGAGCTGTTTTTT
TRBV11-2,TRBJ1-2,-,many,CASSYSIAGSSYGYTF,TGTGCCAGCAGCTACAGTATTGCAGGTTCGAGCTATGGCTACACCTTC
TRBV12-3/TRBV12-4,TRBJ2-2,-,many,CASSLTPDSPGELFF,TGTGCCAGCAGTTTAACCCCCGACAGTCCCGGGGAGCTGTTTTTT
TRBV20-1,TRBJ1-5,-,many,CSAGRSNQPQHF,TGCAGTGCCGGACGGTCAAATCAGCCCCAGCATTTT
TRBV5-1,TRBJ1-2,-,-,CASSKQSGGGYGYTF,TGCGCCAGCAGCAAACAGAGCGGGGGCGGCTATGGCTACACCTTC
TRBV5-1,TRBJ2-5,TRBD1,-,CASSSYLSGTGVGETQYF,TGCGCCAGCAGCTCTTACCTTAGCGGGACAGGGGTCGGGGAGACCCAGTACTTC
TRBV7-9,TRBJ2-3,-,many,CASSLARGSTDTQYF,TGTGCCAGCAGCTTAGCGCGAGGAAGCACAGATACGCAGTATTTT
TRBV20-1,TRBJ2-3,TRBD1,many,CSANHGTGGERTQYF,TGCAGTGCCAATCACGGGACAGGGGGAGAGCGTACGCAGTATTTT
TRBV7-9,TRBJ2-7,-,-,CASSSGEQRPYEQYF,TGTGCCAGCAGCTCCGGAGAACAAAGACCCTACGAGCAGTACTTC
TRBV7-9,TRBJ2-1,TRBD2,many,CASSLAAGGPTYNEQFF,TGTGCCAGCAGCTTAGCGGCGGGAGGGCCCACCTACAATGAGCAGTTCTTC
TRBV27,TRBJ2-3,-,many,CASSSNTADTQYF,TGTGCCAGCAGTTCTAATACCGCAGATACGCAGTATTTT
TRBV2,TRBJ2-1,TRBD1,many,CASSEDRGPIQQFF,TGTGCCAGCAGTGAGGACAGGGGCCCAATCCAGCAGTTCTTC
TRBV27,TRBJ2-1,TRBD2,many,CASKTPSGTYNEQFF,TGTGCCAGCAAGACCCCTAGCGGGACCTACAATGAGCAGTTCTTC
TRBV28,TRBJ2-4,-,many,CASSPGSRAKNIQYF,TGTGCCAGCAGTCCAGGGTCCAGAGCCAAAAACATTCAGTACTTC
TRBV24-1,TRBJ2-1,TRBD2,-,CATSDFLASGSDEQFF,TGTGCCACCAGTGATTTCCTGGCTAGCGGGAGTGATGAGCAGTTCTTC
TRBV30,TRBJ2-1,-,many,CAWDSYNEQFF,TGTGCCTGGGACTCCTACAATGAGCAGTTCTTC
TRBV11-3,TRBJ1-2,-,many,CASSLMEWGAGMGNNYGYTF,TGTGCCAGCAGCTTAATGGAGTGGGGCGCCGGAATGGGTAATAACTATGGCTACACCTTC